This is a list of T cell receptor beta chains from one sample in a study of immunodeficiency. Profiling relied on immunoSEQ multiplex PCR, and the TCRdb table lists in-frame clones only, not all of them. The table shows 1,100 to 1,500 clones, with roughly 96% occurring only once. The sample was CD4+ T cells from blood. Receptor source: a girl aged 2 to 10. Both conserved end residues are part of each CDR3. Size values are once, few and many counts, or a class for expanded clones, and some rows have none.

CDR3: CASSLWRSGYEQYF
J: TRBJ2-7
V: TRBV5-6
size: -

CDR3: CSASRPYNEQFF
J: TRBJ2-1
V: TRBV20-1
size: -

CDR3: CASIGVGVIPEKLFF
J: TRBJ1-4
V: TRBV2
size: -

CDR3: CASSYPSGTGGYTF
J: TRBJ1-2
V: TRBV6-5
size: -

CDR3: CASSDIQPYNEQFF
J: TRBJ2-1
V: TRBV6-1
size: -

CDR3: CASTVTSRNNEQFF
J: TRBJ2-1
V: TRBV3-1/TRBV3-2
size: -

CDR3: CASSLMSTSGGTDTQYF
J: TRBJ2-3
V: TRBV28
size: -

CDR3: CASSEGTLTYYSNQPQHF
J: TRBJ1-5
V: TRBV28
size: -

CDR3: CASSRDRAYEQYF
J: TRBJ2-7
V: TRBV12-3/TRBV12-4
size: -

CDR3: CAISLSGRNDNEQFF
J: TRBJ2-1
V: TRBV10-3
size: -

CDR3: CASSYSVRSYEQYF
J: TRBJ2-7
V: TRBV6-2/TRBV6-3
size: -

CDR3: CATHGGSGANVLTF
J: TRBJ2-6
V: TRBV28
size: once

CDR3: CASSTQGLGYNEQFF
J: TRBJ2-1
V: TRBV9
size: once

CDR3: CASSRGPHLGEGGYTF
J: TRBJ1-2
V: TRBV5-5
size: -

CDR3: CASSLDPTYGELFF
J: TRBJ2-2
V: TRBV11-3
size: -

CDR3: CSVARGALNTGELFF
J: TRBJ2-2
V: TRBV29-1
size: -

CDR3: CASPGGGRRDNEQFF
J: TRBJ2-1
V: TRBV6-5
size: -

CDR3: CASSLPGPFSNEQYF
J: TRBJ2-7
V: TRBV5-8
size: -

CDR3: CASSQVENEQFF
J: TRBJ2-1
V: TRBV3-1/TRBV3-2
size: -

CDR3: CASSSTGYEQYF
J: TRBJ2-7
V: TRBV12-3/TRBV12-4
size: once

CDR3: CASSQETGFSGNTIYF
J: TRBJ1-3
V: TRBV4-3
size: -

CDR3: CASSFTDTQYF
J: TRBJ2-3
V: TRBV7-9
size: -

CDR3: CASSSGTSGRSYNEQFF
J: TRBJ2-1
V: TRBV7-6
size: -

CDR3: CASSYSGVGELFF
J: TRBJ2-2
V: TRBV6-5
size: once

CDR3: CASSLRQGLEKLFF
J: TRBJ1-4
V: TRBV7-2
size: -

CDR3: CASAGTSAVDEQFF
J: TRBJ2-1
V: TRBV7-3
size: -

CDR3: CAWSGVGGLSTDTQYF
J: TRBJ2-3
V: TRBV30
size: -

CDR3: CATSRVVGTEAFF
J: TRBJ1-1
V: TRBV15
size: once

CDR3: CASSQGYGSNQPQHF
J: TRBJ1-5
V: TRBV3-1/TRBV3-2
size: -

CDR3: CASSLSGVRNYGYTF
J: TRBJ1-2
V: TRBV27
size: -

CDR3: CASRNYVDTGELFF
J: TRBJ2-2
V: TRBV19
size: -

CDR3: CASSRPGQGAWETQYF
J: TRBJ2-5
V: TRBV6-2/TRBV6-3
size: -

CDR3: CAIMGDEGLAGNYEQYF
J: TRBJ2-7
V: TRBV10-3
size: -

CDR3: CASSPRDRAYEQYF
J: TRBJ2-7
V: TRBV5-4
size: -

CDR3: CASRFSPGLVSGELFF
J: TRBJ2-2
V: TRBV5-4
size: -

CDR3: CASTLSGYSYNEQFF
J: TRBJ2-1
V: TRBV6-6
size: -

CDR3: CASSQGPIGTEAFF
J: TRBJ1-1
V: TRBV4-1
size: -

CDR3: CASRAITGTRHNEQFF
J: TRBJ2-1
V: TRBV4-2
size: -

CDR3: CASSQLGGTLEKLFF
J: TRBJ1-4
V: TRBV4-1
size: once

CDR3: CATSEGGGPDEQFF
J: TRBJ2-1
V: TRBV24-1
size: -

CDR3: CASRGTGRNSPLHF
J: TRBJ1-6
V: TRBV6-5
size: -

CDR3: CASSLASGHPEQYF
J: TRBJ2-7
V: TRBV7-9
size: -

CDR3: CASSLNYEQYF
J: TRBJ2-7
V: TRBV5-1
size: -

CDR3: CASRRQGYEQYF
J: TRBJ2-7
V: TRBV6-5
size: -

CDR3: CASSPRTSGRRETQYF
J: TRBJ2-5
V: TRBV13
size: -

CDR3: CAISGGTAGANVLTF
J: TRBJ2-6
V: TRBV10-3
size: -

CDR3: CASSEALETYGYTF
J: TRBJ1-2
V: TRBV6-1
size: -

CDR3: CSARLAGSYGF
J: TRBJ2-7
V: TRBV20-1
size: -

CDR3: CASRRQGARQPQHF
J: TRBJ1-5
V: TRBV27
size: -

CDR3: CASSLRSTERWFF
J: TRBJ2-1
V: TRBV27
size: -

CDR3: CASSALPRDYGYTF
J: TRBJ1-2
V: TRBV2
size: -

CDR3: CSSKEVEQYF
J: TRBJ2-7
V: TRBV20-1
size: -

CDR3: CASSRLAGSSYEQYF
J: TRBJ2-7
V: TRBV5-1
size: -

CDR3: CASSQWALPFPYEQYF
J: TRBJ2-7
V: TRBV14
size: -

CDR3: CATSEGRTGPSGKTYEQYF
J: TRBJ2-7
V: TRBV24-1
size: -